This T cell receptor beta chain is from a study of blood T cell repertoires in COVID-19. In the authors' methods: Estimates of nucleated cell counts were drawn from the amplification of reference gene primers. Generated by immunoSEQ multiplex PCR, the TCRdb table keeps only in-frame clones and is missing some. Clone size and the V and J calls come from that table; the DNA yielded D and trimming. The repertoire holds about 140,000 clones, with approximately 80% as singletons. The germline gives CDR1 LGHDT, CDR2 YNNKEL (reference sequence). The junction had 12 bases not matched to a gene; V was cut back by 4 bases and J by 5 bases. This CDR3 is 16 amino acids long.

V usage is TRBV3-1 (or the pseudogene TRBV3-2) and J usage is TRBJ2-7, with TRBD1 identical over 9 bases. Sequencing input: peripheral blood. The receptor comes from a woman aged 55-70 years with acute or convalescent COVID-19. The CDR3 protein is CASSPRAGTGLDEQYF. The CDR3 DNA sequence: TGTGCCAGCAGCCCGAGGGCCGGGACAGGGTTGGACGAGCAGTACTTC.